A selection of T cell receptor beta chains follows, all from one sample in a study of blood T cells in healthy people across ages. TCRdb re-analysed the 5' RACE reads in MiXCR, keeping a single row per CDR3 protein. The data show under 2,000,000 distinct CDR3 sequences, with roughly 49% seen just once and around 2.1% held by the top ten. Sample: blood. These receptors were obtained from a woman in her thirties or forties in good health. CDR3s include the opening cysteine and the closing phenylalanine or tryptophan.

v_gene,j_gene,CDR3aa
TRBV10-3,TRBJ1-4,CAISGEAVDEKLFF
TRBV6-5,TRBJ1-5,CASSYAGEGRQPQHF
TRBV20-1,-,CSARVLYEQYF
TRBV7-2,TRBJ2-3,CASSFTSGGSTDTQYF
TRBV20-1,TRBJ2-5,CSATSGEETQYF
TRBV6-1,TRBJ2-7,CASRQYEQYF
TRBV9,TRBJ2-1,CASGREDRSDEQFF
TRBV7-8,TRBJ2-6,CASSSRTMAQTFSGANVLTF
TRBV2,TRBJ2-5,CASSERGAQYF
TRBV29-1,TRBJ2-1,CSVERGAGYNEQFF
TRBV5-1,TRBJ2-1,CASSLLSSGGLYNEQFF
TRBV4-1,TRBJ2-7,CASSQVELSCYEQYF
TRBV3-1,TRBJ2-3,CASSHTRLASDTQYF
TRBV15,TRBJ2-4,CATSRDLGDIQYF
TRBV7-2,TRBJ1-2,CASSRGRWDGYTF
TRBV20-1,TRBJ2-1,CSARGLGPPGQGSYNEQFF
TRBV6-2/TRBV6-3,TRBJ2-1,CASSYTTGRGLAGTHEQFF
TRBV2,TRBJ2-1,CASSGMTGNEQFF
TRBV28,-,CASAIGQGAYEQYF
TRBV14,TRBJ1-2,CASSQAGRWDYGYTF
TRBV20-1,TRBJ2-5,CSARAGLERSYF
TRBV7-2,TRBJ2-5,CASSSAGTSLGATQYF
TRBV4-2,TRBJ2-4,CASSQDRRGLAKSIQYF
TRBV4-3,TRBJ1-4,CASSQGRDRFNEKLFF
TRBV7-2,TRBJ2-7,CASSNRGAYEQYF
TRBV28,TRBJ2-5,CASGISPQETQYF
TRBV9,TRBJ2-1,CASSVTIRGPYNEQFF
TRBV7-2,TRBJ2-1,CASSPHLTGASYNEQFF
TRBV5-6,TRBJ2-5,CASSLGPREGNEQYF
TRBV19,TRBJ2-1,CASSFLGQGFNEQFF
TRBV27,TRBJ1-2,CASSLSWVAITNYGYTF
TRBV28,TRBJ2-1,CASSILQGASYNEQFF
TRBV4-2,TRBJ2-5,CASSQSRGLETQYF
TRBV7-9,-,CASSRHTAEQYF
TRBV20-1,TRBJ2-1,CSARAPGGLPEQFF
TRBV7-7,TRBJ2-5,CASSPRRGGEETQYF
TRBV6-5,TRBJ2-7,CASSYSARGFDEQYF
TRBV20-1,TRBJ2-3,CSAPLSLAGSTDTQYF
TRBV10-3,TRBJ1-6,CAISESPSNSPLHF
TRBV2,TRBJ2-5,CASTRMGTGGRETQYF
TRBV11-2,TRBJ2-6,CASSYYGLAGLTSSGANVLTF
TRBV27,TRBJ1-2,CASSLLGTNGYTF
TRBV6-6,TRBJ1-2,CASSYGMSPYTF
TRBV5-1,TRBJ2-7,CASSSAPGLAGFETKYF
TRBV7-2,TRBJ2-7,CAGSLGLATTYEQYF
TRBV20-1,TRBJ2-5,CSAGLGIRETQYF
TRBV7-6,TRBJ2-5,CASSYPTGTGGETQYF
TRBV3-1,TRBJ1-1,CASSQDQGLLTEAFF
TRBV2,TRBJ1-1,CASSVEGGMNTEAFF
TRBV12-3/TRBV12-4,TRBJ1-2,CASSPGTSGYTF
TRBV12-3/TRBV12-4,TRBJ1-1,CASSLARFRGGGTEAFF
TRBV20-1,TRBJ2-5,CSRELGDEAETQYF